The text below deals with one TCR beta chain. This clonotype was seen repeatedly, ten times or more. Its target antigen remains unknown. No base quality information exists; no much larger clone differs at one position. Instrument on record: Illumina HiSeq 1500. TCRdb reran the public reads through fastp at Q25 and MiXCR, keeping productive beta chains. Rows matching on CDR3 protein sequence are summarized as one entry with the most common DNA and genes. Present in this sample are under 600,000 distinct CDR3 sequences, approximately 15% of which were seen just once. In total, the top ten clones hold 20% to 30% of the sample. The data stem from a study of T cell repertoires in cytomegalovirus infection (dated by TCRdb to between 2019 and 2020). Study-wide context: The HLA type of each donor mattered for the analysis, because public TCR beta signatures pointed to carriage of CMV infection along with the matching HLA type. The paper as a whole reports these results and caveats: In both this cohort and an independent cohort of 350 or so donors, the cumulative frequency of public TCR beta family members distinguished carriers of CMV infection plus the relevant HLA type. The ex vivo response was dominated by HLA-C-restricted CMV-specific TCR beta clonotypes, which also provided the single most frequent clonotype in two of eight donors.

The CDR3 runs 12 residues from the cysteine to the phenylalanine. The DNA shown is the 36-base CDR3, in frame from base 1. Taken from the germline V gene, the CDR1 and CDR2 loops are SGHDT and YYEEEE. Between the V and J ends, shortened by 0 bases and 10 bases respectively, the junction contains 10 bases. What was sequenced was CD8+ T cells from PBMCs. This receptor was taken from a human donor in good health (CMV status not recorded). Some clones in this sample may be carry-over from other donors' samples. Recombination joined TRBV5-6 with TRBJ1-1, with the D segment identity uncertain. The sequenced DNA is TGTGCCAGCAGCTTGGCCCGACGGGCAGCTTTCTTT. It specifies CASSLARRAAFF.